The T cell receptor (beta chain) under discussion was sequenced for a study of blood T cell repertoires in COVID-19. Sequencing used immunoSEQ multiplex PCR; TCRdb keeps in-frame clones, though not all of them. Here the sample spans approximately 210,000 clones, 80% to 90% being singletons. J was trimmed by 4 bases and V by 9 bases; bases with no gene match: 10. Germline V gives CDR1 LNHDA, CDR2 SQIVND (reference sequence). This CDR3 is built from 14 residues. The genes are TRBV19 and TRBJ1-1, with 8 bases fitting TRBD1. This clonotype originated in a woman in her 50s with active or convalescent COVID-19. Material: peripheral blood. The CDR3 spells CASRGTGSGTEAFF. DNA of the CDR3: TGTGCCAGCAGAGGGACAGGCAGTGGCACTGAAGCTTTCTTT.